Sequencing of this T cell receptor (beta chain) was carried out in a study of T cell repertoires in aging, cancer and after chemotherapy. Study summary: Pre- and post-chemotherapy samples were paired from chronic lymphocytic leukemia patients treated with fludarabine- or bendamustine-based regimens. The full dataset contained about 10 million TCR reads.

Rearranged V-D-J TRB sequences were amplified with a mixed TRB-A/B primer pool. TCRdb re-called the multiplex PCR reads through MiXCR, storing one row per CDR3 protein. The table has 3,500 to 5,000 distinct CDR3 sequences, around 26% seen once. Findings and limits, study-wide: Untreated cancer patients had significantly lower blood TCR diversity than age-matched healthy donors. Loss of evenness, beyond lost richness, contributed to age-related TCR diversity decline in cancer patients.

The trim removed 2 bases at V and 2 bases at J, leaving 5 bases unmatched. In germline, CDR1 is GTSNPN, CDR2 SVGIG (reference sequence). The CDR3 spans 15 residues. TCR beta rearrangements were amplified from peripheral blood genomic DNA. This clonotype was detected a few times. Its specificity is unknown. The chain combines TRBV30 with TRBJ2-5; TRBD1 agrees at 10 bases. This clonotype was sampled from a human donor with a blood cancer. Sequenced sample: blood. This chain's CDR3 is CAWSSGQGRQETQYF. The CDR3 coding sequence is TGTGCCTGGAGTTCGGGACAGGGGCGACAAGAGACCCAGTACTTC.